Below, one T cell receptor beta chain is given with its context. This clonotype occurred a few times. The antigen it binds to is not known. One base away there is no much larger clone; base qualities are not given. Libraries were made using multiplex PCR. Sequencing relied on an Illumina HiSeq 4000. To build TCR beta libraries, CDR3 regions were amplified by Arm-PCR using iRepertoire HTBI primers. Gel purification was performed on PCR products prior to sequencing. The authors' pipeline ran thus. Gene usage analysis of CDR3 amino acid clonotypes relied on the 60 to 65 TRBV and about 15 TRBJ segments identified across samples. Filtered high-quality paired reads were merged into contigs using COPE and FqMerger. BLAST was used to align contigs to the IMGT TRBV, TRBD and TRBJ reference genes, and CDR3 was defined following IMGT. Any clonotype with a frequency above 0.1% was counted as a highly expanded clone. Shannon entropy was used to measure repertoire diversity, and the Gini coefficient was used to measure V-J evenness. Public clonotypes were defined as clonotypes shared by more than one individual. TCRdb reanalyzed the raw reads on its own, using fastp at Q25 for trimming and MiXCR for clone calling, and kept in-frame beta chains. Every CDR3 protein is listed once, alongside the most common genes and DNA of its rows. The V and J calls and clone size are TCRdb's, not the authors'. Here the sample has 440,000 or so distinct CDR3 sequences; roughly 17% occur a single time. The ten largest clones represent about 11% of the sample.

Deletion took 3 bases off V and 5 bases off J, with a span of 13 bases between the germline ends. Inclusive of the bounding cysteine and phenylalanine, the CDR3 is 14 residues long. The entry retains the CDR3 DNA only, 42 bases that are in frame from base 1. According to the germline V gene, CDR1 reads MDHEN and CDR2 reads SYDVKM. The data were taken from a study of regulatory T cells in long-lasting Graves disease (dated by TCRdb to 2020 to 2022). About the full investigation: Newly diagnosed Graves' disease patients had taken antithyroid drugs for less than 3 months. This study used TCR sequencing and RNA sequencing of peripheral blood to compare persistent Graves' disease patients against newly diagnosed Graves' disease patients. The study was registered as a clinical trial and conducted in China. A total of approximately 35 samples underwent TCR sequencing: about 13 from persistent and approximately 20 from newly diagnosed Graves' disease patients.

The time point label on this specimen signifies: newly diagnosed GD, antithyroid drugs for less than 3 months. RNA was extracted from PBMCs in TRIzol for both TCR sequencing and RNA sequencing. The diagnosis of Graves' disease followed American Thyroid Association guidelines. The patients came from an endocrinology department in Xi'an, China. Each patient gave approximately 9.7 milliliters of peripheral blood, collected in an EDTA anticoagulant tube. Ficoll Paque Plus density gradient separation was used to isolate PBMCs, and no further T cell sorting was done. RNA quality was checked with an Agilent 2100 Bioanalyzer and agarose gel, and concentration with a NanoDrop 2000. The research as a whole found: More public clonotypes were shared among persistent patients (under 3,000) than among newly diagnosed patients (roughly 960). The study examined only peripheral blood because the primary lesion, thyroid tissue, could not be accessed. Lower TCR Shannon entropy and fewer highly expanded clones were observed in persistent Graves' disease patients than in newly diagnosed patients, which suggested clonal expansion. Sequencing and analysis were restricted to the TCR beta chain. The authors noted that the small sample size was a limitation that may lower accuracy. Persistent disease showed preferential use of TRBV28, TRBJ1-2 and TRBJ2-5, whereas newly diagnosed disease favored TRBV20-1 and TRBJ2-1.

These sequences were also reported in another study, on T cells in Graves' hyperthyroidism and ophthalmopathy. Reported in the second study: Stable Graves' hyperthyroidism was defined as the absence of progression to ophthalmopathy over 18 months of follow-up. Hyperthyroidism patients were aged 18 to 65 years and newly diagnosed, with disease duration of less than 2 months. Patients with uncontrolled infections, other autoimmune diseases, pregnancy or lactation were excluded. Diagnoses relied on clinical symptoms, serum thyroxine and TRAb, thyroid ultrasound and orbital computed tomography. A first-round RT-PCR of the TCR CDR3 used the HTBI primer set with the Qiagen OneStep RT-PCR kit. Most expanded thyroid clonotypes (frequency above 0.001) were also detected in blood, a finding suggesting that blood repertoires may reflect thyroid immune responses. A model built on a 13 V-J signature distinguished ophthalmopathy from stable hyperthyroidism, reaching around 88% sensitivity and approximately 81% specificity in cross-validation and 80%/75% in testing. In validation, progression to ophthalmopathy was predicted by the model with 70.59% sensitivity and under 85% specificity, a median of around 5.9 months before onset. TCR V-J signatures able to tell the groups apart were searched for in a discovery cohort of more than 90 patients, of whom 43 had Graves' ophthalmopathy and 55 to 65 had stable Graves' hyperthyroidism. Prospective prediction of ophthalmopathy was tested in an independent validation cohort of 18 to 20 hyperthyroidism patients and some 17 patients who later progressed to ophthalmopathy. The 90 or so discovery patients were randomly split 7:3 into training and test sets. Thyroid tissue and blood T-cell repertoires from six Graves' hyperthyroidism patients were also compared in the study. Once sampling was done, hyperthyroidism patients were given methimazole at a starting dose of 30 mg daily, whereas ophthalmopathy patients were given high-dose intravenous methylprednisolone. Libraries were constructed in a second round of multiplex PCR, after which size selection and purification were performed. Libraries were sequenced paired-end with 100 bp reads on an Illumina HiSeq2000. SOAPnuke was used to process the raw data, with reads discarded if the reads contained adapters or uncalled bases, had a mean Phred below 15, or lacked an exact constant-primer or identifier match. High-quality paired reads were merged using COPE v1.2.5, and each unique nucleotide sequence was defined as a clonotype. Clonotypes were aligned to IMGT TRBV, TRBD and TRBJ reference segments using MiTCR v1.1. Analysis was restricted to V-J combinations with a frequency above 0.0001, which covered about 99% of repertoires. The TCS score was defined as the ratio of F50 (clonal expansion) to E x V (chaos), calculated using BLOSUM62-based TCRdist between CDR3 peptides within each V-J. Welch's t-statistics and random forest reduced around 550 V-J features to 13, which were used in a naive Bayes classifier (R e1071). Sample size was not statistically predetermined, and investigators were not blinded to group allocation. TCR Vbeta CDR3 sequencing of fewer than 150 peripheral blood samples (around 45 ophthalmopathy, over 70 hyperthyroidism and roughly 17 progressor patients) is reported in the paper.

The origin of this receptor is a woman aged 25-40 years with Graves disease. Donor details come from another sample of the same person, matched by shared clones. This chain joins TRBV28 to TRBJ2-5; the D gene is perhaps TRBD1 or TRBD2, as each covers 5 bases. The specimen comprised peripheral blood mononuclear cells (PBMCs), sampled at new diagnosis, from a patient treated with antithyroid drugs. The CDR3: CASSLLQGEETQYF. The DNA sequence is as follows: TGTGCCAGCAGTTTGCTCCAGGGAGAGGAGACCCAGTACTTC.